The 17 T cell receptor beta chains presented below share a single source sample, sequenced in a study of CD8 T cells in ankylosing spondylitis. TCRdb ran MiXCR on the 5' RACE reads and lists one entry per CDR3 protein. Here the sample spans some 240,000 distinct CDR3 sequences, 20% to 30% being singletons. Material: blood, either unsorted or a sorted T cell fraction (not recorded which). The receptor source for this set is a male donor with ankylosing spondylitis or in good health (not recorded which).

This clonotype came up many times. This chain links TRBV12-3 or TRBV12-4 with TRBJ2-1, with D tentatively TRBD2 (8 bases). V lost 2 bases and J 7 bases, leaving 24 bases between the germline ends. The CDR3 has 18 amino acids. CDR3 nucleotide sequence: TGTGCCAGCAGTTTATACCTAGGACTAGCAGGGGGTAAGAATGAGCAGTTCTTC. This translates into CASSLYLGLAGGKNEQFF.

This clonotype was counted at least ten times. The genes are TRBV29-1 and TRBJ1-2; tentative D call: TRBD1 (5 bases). Germline CDR1 SQVTM, CDR2 ANQGSEA. With 5 bases removed from V and 3 bases from J, the gap between germline ends came to 10 bases. The CDR3 sequence is 12 residues long. This chain's CDR3 is CSVLGGDYGYTF. CDR3 nucleotide sequence: TGCAGCGTTTTGGGAGGGGACTATGGCTACACCTTC.

This clonotype was seen only a few times. The junction and the germline gene differ at one end; a read error may be behind it. This chain connects TRBV6-1 to TRBJ2-3; 8 nucleotides line up with TRBD2. Germline values: CDR1 MNHNS, CDR2 SASEGT. This CDR3 is 14 amino acids long. The DNA for the CDR3 is TGTGCCAGCAGAGAAGGGGCTAGCGGGGATACGCAGTATTTT. Its protein is CASREGASGDTQYF.

This clonotype has a count of ten or more. The CDR3 protein is CASSGQGDSAPLHF. The CDR3 nucleotides read TGTGCCAGCAGTGGACAGGGCGATTCGGCACCCCTCCACTTT. The chain recombines TRBV3-1 with TRBJ1-6, with 8 nucleotides matching TRBD1. Unmatched junction bases numbered 9, after V lost 6 bases and J lost 11 bases. From germline, CDR1 is LGHDT and CDR2 YNNKEL (reference sequence). CDR3 length: 14 amino acids.

This clonotype was seen more than once but under ten times. The rearrangement joins TRBV20-1 to TRBJ2-3; the D gene could be TRBD1 or TRBD2 (6 bases each). Trimming removed 4 bases from V and 0 bases from J, with 14 bases in between. Germline CDR1 is DFQATT and CDR2 is SNEGSKA (reference sequence). CDR3 length: 15 amino acids. The CDR3 is CSATGSGASTDTQYF. For the CDR3, the DNA is TGCAGTGCTACAGGATCGGGGGCTAGCACAGATACGCAGTATTTT.

This clonotype has ten or more counts. The chain uses TRBV29-1 and TRBJ2-7; D is possibly TRBD1 (5 bases). This CDR3 is 14 amino acids long. Between the trimmed V and J ends, which lost 6 bases and 2 bases, there was a span of 17 bases. Per the germline V gene, CDR1 is SQVTM and CDR2 is ANQGSEA. DNA of the CDR3: TGCAGCGTCCTCATCTTCGACAGAGCCTACGAGCAGTACTTC. Translating gives CSVLIFDRAYEQYF.

This chain uses TRBV9 with TRBJ2-3, with 11 nucleotides matching TRBD2. The CDR3 length is 18 residues. Germline assignment: CDR1 SGDLS and CDR2 YYNGEE. Trimming took 4 bases from V and 0 from J; bases not matched to a gene: 10. The CDR3 protein is CASSPTFSGGVSTDTQYF. Written as DNA, the CDR3 is TGTGCCAGCAGCCCCACATTTAGCGGGGGGGTTAGCACAGATACGCAGTATTTT.

This clonotype has a handful of counts. The chain is built from TRBV20-1 and TRBJ1-1, with a tentative D call TRBD1 (6 bases). V gave up 3 bases and J gave up 4 bases, with 15 bases separating them. Looked up from germline, CDR1 is DFQATT and CDR2 is SNEGSKA (reference sequence). The CDR3 is made up of 14 amino acids. The CDR3 loop is CSASAGASGTEAFF. In nucleotides, the CDR3 is TGCAGTGCTAGCGCGGGGGCAAGTGGCACTGAAGCTTTCTTT.

This clonotype was seen only a few times. The rearrangement uses TRBV12-3 or TRBV12-4 and TRBJ1-5; 9 bases are shared with TRBD1. The CDR3 is 16 residues long. The V gene end was trimmed by 3 bases and the J gene end by 0 bases; junction bases not matched to a gene: 3. The CDR3 DNA reads TGTGCCAGCAGTTTTGACAGGGGGGATAGCAATCAGCCCCAGCATTTT. Protein sequence: CASSFDRGDSNQPQHF.

This clonotype was seen repeatedly, ten times or more. The chain joins TRBV12-3 or TRBV12-4 to TRBJ1-5; possible D gene TRBD1, 6 bases. V was shortened by 5 bases and J by 3 bases, with 14 bases between the two germline ends. The CDR3 covers 15 residues. The DNA of the CDR3 is TGTGCCAGCAGTAAAGAAACAGGGAACAATCAGCCCCAGCATTTT. Translation: CASSKETGNNQPQHF.

Many counts were recorded for this clonotype. J is TRBJ1-2 and V is TRBV10-1; D is possibly TRBD1 (5 bases). The ends were cut back, 5 bases at V and 0 bases at J, with 7 bases in the middle. This CDR3 has 13 residues. Germline-derived CDR1 and CDR2 are WNHNN and SYGVQD (reference sequence). DNA of the CDR3: TGCGCCAGCAGTCAGGGACCTAACTATGGCTACACCTTC. It encodes CASSQGPNYGYTF.

In its sample, this clonotype was seen many times. The chain recombines TRBV20-1 with TRBJ2-5, with 7 bases fitting TRBD1. CDR1 DFQATT and CDR2 SNEGSKA come from the germline V gene (reference sequence). V was pared by 6 bases and J by 3 bases, with 7 bases of the junction left unmatched. CDR3 size: 13 residues. CDR3 sequence: CSAPAQGEETQYF. The CDR3 nucleotides read TGCAGTGCCCCAGCTCAGGGGGAAGAGACCCAGTACTTC.

This clonotype appeared many times. V is TRBV7-9 and J is TRBJ2-7; 8 bases fit TRBD1. Germline V gene sequence: CDR1 SEHNR, CDR2 FQNEAQ (reference sequence). The CDR3 runs to 15 residues. With 1 base clipped from V and 2 bases from J, the junction kept 4 bases outside the gene matches. CDR3 sequence: CASSLVGQGTYEQYF. The CDR3 bases are TGTGCCAGCAGCTTAGTTGGACAGGGCACCTACGAGCAGTACTTC.

This chain connects TRBV20-1 to TRBJ2-7; 10 bases align to TRBD2. Trimming at V came to 6 bases and at J to 2 bases, leaving 13 bases not matched to a gene. The V gene's germline CDR1 is DFQATT and CDR2 SNEGSKA (reference sequence). This CDR3 has 16 amino acids. The CDR3 reads CSAGGDSGGLPYEQYF. CDR3 sequence (DNA): TGCAGTGCAGGCGGGGATAGCGGGGGGCTACCCTACGAGCAGTACTTC.

This clonotype was detected a few times. The chain combines TRBV6-5 with TRBJ2-1; unclear D gene. Trimming left V 2 bases short and J 0 bases short, with 8 bases between. The CDR3 has 15 amino acids. Germline assignment: CDR1 MNHEY and CDR2 SVGAGI. The CDR3: CASSYTGSSYNEQFF. CDR3 DNA: TGTGCCAGCAGTTACACTGGCAGCTCCTACAATGAGCAGTTCTTC.

This clonotype was picked up a small number of times. The chain combines TRBV20-1 with TRBJ2-1, with D possibly TRBD1 on 6 matching bases. This CDR3 spans 14 amino acids. Trimming removed 6 bases at V and 10 bases at J, with 22 bases between. Germline V CDR1 and CDR2: DFQATT, SNEGSKA (reference sequence). CDR3 region: CSAPTGTLGGEQFF. The DNA of the CDR3 is TGCAGTGCCCCAACCGGGACACTGGGTGGGGAGCAGTTCTTC.

In its sample, this clonotype was seen a few times. The J gene is TRBJ2-3, the V gene TRBV5-6; 7 nucleotides agree with TRBD2. The CDR3 runs to 14 residues. Per the germline V gene, CDR1 is SGHDT and CDR2 is YYEEEE. Trimming cost V 2 bases and J 4 bases; bases outside gene matches: 4. CDR3 coding DNA: TGTGCCAGCAGCTTAGGACTAGATGCAGATACGCAGTATTTT. Protein product: CASSLGLDADTQYF.